This record concerns one TCR beta chain sequence. The entry originates in a study of monozygotic twins with cystic fibrosis. The CDR3 sequence is 16 residues long. Germline values: CDR1 MNHEY, CDR2 SMNVEV (reference sequence). The trim removed 2 bases at V and 2 bases at J, leaving 2 bases unmatched. Libraries were prepared by immunoSEQ multiplex PCR; TCRdb keeps only in-frame clonotypes and omits some of them. The sample has fewer than 20,000 clones; around 96% are singletons. The chain has TRBV27 and TRBJ2-3; 12 nucleotides align to TRBD2. Sequences were obtained from blood. This sequence originates from a girl aged 2 to 10 with cystic fibrosis. As DNA, the CDR3 is TGTGCCAGCAGTTTAAGACTAGCGGGGGACACAGATACGCAGTATTTT. It translates to CASSLRLAGDTDTQYF.